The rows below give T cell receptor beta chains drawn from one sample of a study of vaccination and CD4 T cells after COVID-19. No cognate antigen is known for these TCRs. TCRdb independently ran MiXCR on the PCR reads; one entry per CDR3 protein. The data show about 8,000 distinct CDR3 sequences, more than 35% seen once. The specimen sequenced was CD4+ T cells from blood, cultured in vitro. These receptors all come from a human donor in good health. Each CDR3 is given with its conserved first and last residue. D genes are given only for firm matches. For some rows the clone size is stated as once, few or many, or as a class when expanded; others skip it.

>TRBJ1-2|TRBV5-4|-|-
CASSNLDSPRGYTF
TGTGCCAGCAGCAACCTGGACAGCCCGCGTGGCTACACCTTC
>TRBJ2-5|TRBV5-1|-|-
CASSRTGQETQYF
TGCGCCAGCAGCCGAACAGGGCAGGAGACCCAGTACTTC
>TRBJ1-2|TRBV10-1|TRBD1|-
CASQGRQGLFHGYTF
TGCGCCAGCCAAGGGAGACAGGGCCTTTTTCATGGCTACACCTTC
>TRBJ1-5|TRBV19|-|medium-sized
CASTSTTVTPQHF
TGTGCCAGTACCTCTACGACAGTAACTCCCCAGCATTTT
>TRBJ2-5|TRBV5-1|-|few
CASSWGGRETQYF
TGCGCCAGCAGTTGGGGGGGGCGAGAGACCCAGTACTTC
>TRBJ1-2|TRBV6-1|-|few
CASRNQGLDGYTF
TGTGCCAGCAGGAACCAGGGACTTGATGGCTACACCTTC
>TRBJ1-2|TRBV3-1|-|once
CASRTFLGDGYTF
TGTGCCAGCAGGACCTTCTTGGGGGATGGCTACACCTTC
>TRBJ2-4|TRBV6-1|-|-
CASSGEWPFIVAKNIQYF
TGTGCCAGCAGCGGTGAGTGGCCGTTTATCGTAGCCAAAAACATTCAGTACTTC
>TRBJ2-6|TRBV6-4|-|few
CASSEQVSGANVLTF
TGTGCCAGCAGTGAACAGGTCTCTGGGGCCAACGTCCTGACTTTC
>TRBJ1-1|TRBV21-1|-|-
CASSKDRGQNTEAFF
TGTGCCAGCAGCAAAGATAGGGGGCAGAACACTGAAGCTTTCTTT
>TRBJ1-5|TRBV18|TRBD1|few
CASSLGGQRNQPQHF
TGTGCCAGCTCACTCGGGGGACAGCGCAATCAGCCCCAGCATTTT
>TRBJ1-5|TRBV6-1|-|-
CASSRGEDQPQHF
TGTGCCAGCAGCCGAGGGGAGGATCAGCCCCAGCATTTT
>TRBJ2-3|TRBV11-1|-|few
CASSLERVADTQYF
TGTGCCAGCAGCTTAGAACGGGTGGCAGATACGCAGTATTTT